This TCR beta chain is drawn from a study of PD-L1 blockade in urothelial cancer. The CDR3 is 17 residues long. V was pared by 4 bases and J by 3 bases, with 10 bases of the junction left unmatched. The germline CDR1 and CDR2 sequences are LGHNA and YNFKEQ. Only in-frame clones appear in the TCRdb table, and some are missing; sequencing was by immunoSEQ multiplex PCR. The sample lists about 100,000 clones; about 91% were seen once. Per-patient samples, pretreatment and on-treatment, numbered 1 to 8. V gene TRBV4-2 combines with J gene TRBJ1-4; 8 positions agree with TRBD1. This TCR was sampled from a woman at least 80 years old with urothelial cancer. The material sequenced was PBMCs, taken around atezolizumab (anti-PD-L1) treatment. The CDR3 coding sequence is TGTGCCAGCAGCCCAGGACAGGGAAACGTTGCTAATGAAAAACTGTTTTTT. Its translation: CASSPGQGNVANEKLFF.